This entry features one T cell receptor beta chain sequence. Its recognized antigen is unknown. No much larger clonotype is one base removed from it; base qualities were not supplied. TCRbeta CDR3 regions were sequenced with the immunoSEQ Assay. After extraction, genomic DNA underwent amplification by bias-controlled multiplex PCR, followed by high-throughput sequencing. As for the original processing: To quantify the absolute abundance of every unique TCRbeta CDR3 region, sequences were collapsed and filtered. T cell fraction was estimated by normalizing TCRbeta template counts to usable DNA, which was measured by amplifying reference genes present in all nucleated cells. Repertoire TCRs were annotated as SARS-CoV-2-specific when V gene, CDR3 amino acid sequence and J gene were exactly matched to a known reactive TCR set. MIRA supplied the reference SARS-CoV-2 TCR set, which was filtered for enrichment in COVID-19-positive ImmuneCODE repertoires so that public or cross-reactive TCRs were removed. Based on the MIRA antigens, annotated TCRs were further analysed at the level of specific ORF or position within ORF. Breadth was defined as annotated unique rearrangements over total unique productive rearrangements; depth was the summed frequency of those rearrangements. TCR breadth was compared between groups using two-sided Wilcoxon rank-sum tests. TCRdb holds this immuneACCESS table with in-frame rearrangements only. Some clones are missing; in checked studies, unresolved V genes explain under half, and the rest has no known cause. V and J calls and clone size come straight from that table; D and trimming were deduced from the DNA. The sample includes about 680,000 clones, with approximately 88% observed a single time. The ten largest clones take up 1.5% of the sample.

Explained via the paper, the treatment or condition label denotes: about 20 received Ad26.COV2.S at low or high dose, single or two shots; several received placebo; per-sample allocation not given. For vaccine and placebo recipients, the sequenced repertoires came from samples collected on day 63 after the first injection. Between 29 July and 7 August 2020, Cohort 1b enrolled about two dozen adults aged 18-55 years at one site in Boston, USA. Ad26.COV2.S was a replication-incompetent adenovirus type 26 vector expressing a prefusion-stabilized SARS-CoV-2 spike protein from the original Wuhan strain. This entry is derived from a study of Ad26.COV2.S vaccination and SARS-CoV-2 variants (dated by TCRdb to 2020 to 2023). In terms of the full investigation: Vaccine-arm donors were drawn from COV1001, a multicentre, randomized, double-blind, placebo-controlled phase I-IIa trial of Ad26.COV2.S in healthy adults. Ad26.COV2.S was given intramuscularly at 5x10^10 or 1x10^11 viral particles, as a single shot or as two shots 56 days apart. TCRbeta repertoire sequencing was used to assess the specificity and breadth of SARS-CoV-2-reactive T cell receptors after Ad26.COV2.S vaccination. The TCR-sequenced set comprised roughly 30 samples: about 19 Ad26.COV2.S vaccine recipients, 5 placebo recipients and 8 SARS-CoV-2 convalescent individuals. Investigators remained blinded to trial group allocation during experiments and outcome assessment. Participants in the trial were split at random into five groups of five each, receiving low-dose or high-dose Ad26.COV2.S once or twice, or else placebo on both occasions.

General findings and caveats noted by the study authors: Comparing responses between vaccine doses or regimens was not something the study was powered to do. The authors noted that total T cell responses may have been underestimated by the TCR breadth and depth analyses. After vaccination, spike-specific CD8+ and CD4+ T cell responses were reported to show substantial breadth. Non-spike TCR breadth was comparable between vaccine and placebo recipients, consistent with the vaccine containing only spike. Spike-specific TCR breadth was higher in Ad26.COV2.S recipients than in placebo recipients (P = 0.0014).

V and J lose 6 bases and 2 bases, and a span of 13 bases separates them. From the cysteine up to the phenylalanine, the CDR3 has a length of 14 residues. Left in the record is the CDR3 DNA by itself, 42 bases read in frame from the first base. CDR1 SGHTA and CDR2 FQGTGA are derived from the germline V gene. The sample in question was peripheral blood, obtained in a trial of Ad26.COV2.S vaccine versus placebo. Rearrangement joined TRBV7-3 to TRBJ1-2; no confident D gene assignment can be made. This TCR derives from a person aged 18-60 years who received the Ad26.COV2.S COVID-19 vaccine or a placebo. CDR3 sequence: CASSPPGGNYGYTF. Read as DNA, the sequence is TGTGCCAGCAGTCCCCCCGGCGGGAACTATGGCTACACCTTC. The variable domain in full, with residues beyond the CDR3 obtained from the reference TRBV7-3 and TRBJ1-2 genes, is GAGVSQTPSNKVTEKGKYVELRCDPISGHTALYWYRQSLGQGPEFLIYFQGTGAADDSGLPNDRFFAVRPEGSVSTLKIQRTERGDSAVYLCASSPPGGNYGYTFGSGTRLTVV.